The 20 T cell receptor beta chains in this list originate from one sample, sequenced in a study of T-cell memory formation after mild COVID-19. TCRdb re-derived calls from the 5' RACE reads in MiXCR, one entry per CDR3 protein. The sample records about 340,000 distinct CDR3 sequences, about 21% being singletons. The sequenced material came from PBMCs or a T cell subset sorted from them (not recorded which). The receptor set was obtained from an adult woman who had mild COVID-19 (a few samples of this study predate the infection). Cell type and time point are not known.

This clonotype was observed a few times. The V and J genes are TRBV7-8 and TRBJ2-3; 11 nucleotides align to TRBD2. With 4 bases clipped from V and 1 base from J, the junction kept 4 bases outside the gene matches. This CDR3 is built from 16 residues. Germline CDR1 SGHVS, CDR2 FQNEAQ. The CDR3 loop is CASSYLAGGRTDTQYF. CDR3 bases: TGTGCCAGCAGCTACTTAGCGGGAGGGCGCACAGATACGCAGTATTTT.

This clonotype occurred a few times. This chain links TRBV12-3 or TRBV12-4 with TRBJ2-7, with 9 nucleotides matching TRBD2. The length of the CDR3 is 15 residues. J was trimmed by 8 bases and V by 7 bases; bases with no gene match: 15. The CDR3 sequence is CASTPPGASGTKQYF. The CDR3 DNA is TGTGCCAGCACCCCACCGGGGGCTAGCGGGACTAAGCAGTACTTC.

CDR3: CASSENREQFF. As DNA, the CDR3 is TGTGCCAGCAGTGAAAACCGGGAGCAGTTCTTC. The chain employs TRBV2 and TRBJ2-1; no definite D call. V was shortened by 2 bases and J by 10 bases, with 6 bases between the two germline ends. The CDR3 is 11 residues long. Germline V gene lookup returns CDR1 SNHLY and CDR2 FYNNEI.

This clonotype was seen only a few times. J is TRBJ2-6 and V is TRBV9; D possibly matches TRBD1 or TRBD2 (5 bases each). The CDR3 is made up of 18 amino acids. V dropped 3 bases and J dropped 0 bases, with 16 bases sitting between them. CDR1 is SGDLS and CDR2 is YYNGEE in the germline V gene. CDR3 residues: CASSAGGRLHSGANVLTF. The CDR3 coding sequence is TGTGCCAGCAGCGCTGGGGGACGGCTCCACTCTGGGGCCAACGTCCTGACTTTC. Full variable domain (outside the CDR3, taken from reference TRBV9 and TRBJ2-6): DSGVTQTPKHLITATGQRVTLRCSPRSGDLSVYWYQQSLDQGLQFLIQYYNGEERAKGNILERFSAQQFPDLHSELNLSSLELGDSALYFCASSAGGRLHSGANVLTFGAGSRLTVL.

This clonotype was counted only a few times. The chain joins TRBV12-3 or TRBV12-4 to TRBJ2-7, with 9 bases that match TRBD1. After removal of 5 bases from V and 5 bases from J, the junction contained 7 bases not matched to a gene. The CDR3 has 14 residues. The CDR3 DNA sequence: TGTGCCAGCAGTCCCACCGGGACAGGGAACGAGCAGTACTTC. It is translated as CASSPTGTGNEQYF.

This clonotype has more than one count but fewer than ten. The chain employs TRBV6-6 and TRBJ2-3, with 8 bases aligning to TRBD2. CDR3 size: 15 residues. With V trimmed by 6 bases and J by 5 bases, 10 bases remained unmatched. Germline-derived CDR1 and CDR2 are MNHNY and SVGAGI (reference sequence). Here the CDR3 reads CASRGKRELVDTQYF. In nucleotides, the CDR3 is TGTGCCAGCAGGGGGAAGCGGGAGTTGGTAGATACGCAGTATTTT.

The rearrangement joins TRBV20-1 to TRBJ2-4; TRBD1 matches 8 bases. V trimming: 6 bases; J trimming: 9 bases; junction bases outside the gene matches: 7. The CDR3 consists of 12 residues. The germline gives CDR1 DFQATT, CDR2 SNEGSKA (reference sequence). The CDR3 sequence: CSALWTGPIQYF. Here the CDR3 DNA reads TGCAGTGCGCTTTGGACAGGGCCCATTCAGTACTTC.

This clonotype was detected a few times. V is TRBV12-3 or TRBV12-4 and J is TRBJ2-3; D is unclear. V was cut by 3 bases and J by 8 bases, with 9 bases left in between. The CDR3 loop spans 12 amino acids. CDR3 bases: TGTGCCAGCAGTTTCGCCTCCGGTACGCAGTATTTT. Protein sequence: CASSFASGTQYF.

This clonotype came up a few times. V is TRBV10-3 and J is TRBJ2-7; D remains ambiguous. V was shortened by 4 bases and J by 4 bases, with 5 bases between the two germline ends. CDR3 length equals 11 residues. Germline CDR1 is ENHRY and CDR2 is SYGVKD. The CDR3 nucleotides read TGTGCCATCAGTGTGGGTTACGAGCAGTACTTC. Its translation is CAISVGYEQYF.

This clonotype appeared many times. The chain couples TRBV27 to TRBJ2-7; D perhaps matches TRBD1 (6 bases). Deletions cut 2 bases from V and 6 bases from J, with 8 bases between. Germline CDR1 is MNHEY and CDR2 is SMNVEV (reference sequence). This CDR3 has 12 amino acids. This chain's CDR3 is CASSLLRGEQYF. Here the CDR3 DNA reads TGTGCCAGCAGTTTACTCAGGGGCGAGCAGTACTTC.

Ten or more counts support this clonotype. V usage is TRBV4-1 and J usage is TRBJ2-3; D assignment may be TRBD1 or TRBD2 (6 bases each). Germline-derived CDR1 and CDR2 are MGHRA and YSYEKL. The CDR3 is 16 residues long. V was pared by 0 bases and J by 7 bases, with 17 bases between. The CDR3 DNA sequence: TGCGCCAGCAGCCAAGATTGGTCGGGGGCGCGAAATACGCAGTATTTT. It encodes CASSQDWSGARNTQYF.

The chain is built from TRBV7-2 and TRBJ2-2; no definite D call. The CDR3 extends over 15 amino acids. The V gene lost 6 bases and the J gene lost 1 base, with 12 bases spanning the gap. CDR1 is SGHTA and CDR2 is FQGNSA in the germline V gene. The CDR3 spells CASSLLQGNTGELFF. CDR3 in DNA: TGTGCCAGCAGTTTGCTACAAGGGAACACCGGGGAGCTGTTTTTT.

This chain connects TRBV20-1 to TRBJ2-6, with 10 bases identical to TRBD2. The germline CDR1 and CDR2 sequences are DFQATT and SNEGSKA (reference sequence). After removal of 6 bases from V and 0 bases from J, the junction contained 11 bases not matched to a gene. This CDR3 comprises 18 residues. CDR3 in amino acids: CSAQTGTSDRSGANVLTF. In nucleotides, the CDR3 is TGCAGTGCACAAACCGGGACTAGCGACCGCTCTGGGGCCAACGTCCTGACTTTC.

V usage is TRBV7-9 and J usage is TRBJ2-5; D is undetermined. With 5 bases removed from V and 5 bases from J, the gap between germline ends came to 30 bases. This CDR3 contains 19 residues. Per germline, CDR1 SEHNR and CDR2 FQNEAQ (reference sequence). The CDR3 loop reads CASSRSRSRASPKTETQYF. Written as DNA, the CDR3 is TGTGCCAGCAGCCGATCGCGGTCCCGGGCATCCCCCAAGACGGAGACCCAGTACTTC.

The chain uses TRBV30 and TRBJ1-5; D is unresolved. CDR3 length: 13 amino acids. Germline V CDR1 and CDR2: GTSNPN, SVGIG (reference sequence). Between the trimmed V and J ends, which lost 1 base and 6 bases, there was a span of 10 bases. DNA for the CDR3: TGTGCCTGGAGTGGGGATTTGGGTCAGCCCCAGCATTTT. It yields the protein CAWSGDLGQPQHF.

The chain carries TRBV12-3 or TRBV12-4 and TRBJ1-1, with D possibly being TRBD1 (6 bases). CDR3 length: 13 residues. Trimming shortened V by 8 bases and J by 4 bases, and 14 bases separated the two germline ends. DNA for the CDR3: TGTGCCAGCCGGCCGGGGGCCAGCACTGAAGCTTTCTTT. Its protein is CASRPGASTEAFF.

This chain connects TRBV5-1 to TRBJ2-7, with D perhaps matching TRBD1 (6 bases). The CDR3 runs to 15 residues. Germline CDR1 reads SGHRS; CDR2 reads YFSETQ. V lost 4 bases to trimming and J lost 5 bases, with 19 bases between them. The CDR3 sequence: CASSKTGPLGNEQYF. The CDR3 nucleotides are TGCGCCAGCAGCAAGACAGGCCCTTTAGGGAACGAGCAGTACTTC.

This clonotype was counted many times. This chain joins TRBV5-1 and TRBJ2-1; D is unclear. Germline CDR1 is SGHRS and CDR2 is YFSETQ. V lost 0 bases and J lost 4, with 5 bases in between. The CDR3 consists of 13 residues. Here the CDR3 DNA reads TGCGCCAGCAGCTTGGACGGTTACAATGAGCAGTTCTTC. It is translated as CASSLDGYNEQFF.

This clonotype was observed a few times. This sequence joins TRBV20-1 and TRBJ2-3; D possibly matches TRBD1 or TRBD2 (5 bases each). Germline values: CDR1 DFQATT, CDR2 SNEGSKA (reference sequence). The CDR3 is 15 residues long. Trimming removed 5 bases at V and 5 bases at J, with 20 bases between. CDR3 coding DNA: TGCAGTGCTCCCTCATCTACTAGGGGCGAAGATACGCAGTATTTT. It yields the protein CSAPSSTRGEDTQYF.

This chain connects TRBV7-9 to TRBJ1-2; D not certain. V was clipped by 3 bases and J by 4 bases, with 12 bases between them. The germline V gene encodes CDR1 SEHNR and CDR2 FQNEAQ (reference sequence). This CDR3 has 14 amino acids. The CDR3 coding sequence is TGTGCCAGCAGCTTTCCGGGGTCGTTCTATGGCTACACCTTC. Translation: CASSFPGSFYGYTF.